This entry features one TCR beta chain sequence. This sample stems from a study of cytomegalovirus exposure and HLA in healthy donors. The germline V gene encodes CDR1 SGHVT and CDR2 SQSDAQ. This CDR3 is built from 16 residues. Trimming took 4 bases from V and 3 from J; bases not matched to a gene: 11. Amplification used 60 Vbeta primers and 13 Jbeta primers. This table comes from immunoSEQ multiplex PCR, and its TCRdb copy is limited to in-frame clones, with some not included. The sample includes 130,000 to 150,000 clones, 75% to 85% of them seen just once. The sample taken for sequencing was PBMCs. The V gene is TRBV7-4, the J gene TRBJ2-7; 8 bases line up with TRBD1. The TCR comes from a woman under 30 in good health and CMV-seropositive. CDR3 sequence: CASSSRPDRGCYEQYF. In DNA form, the CDR3 reads TGTGCCAGCAGCTCAAGACCCGACAGGGGTTGCTACGAGCAGTACTTC.